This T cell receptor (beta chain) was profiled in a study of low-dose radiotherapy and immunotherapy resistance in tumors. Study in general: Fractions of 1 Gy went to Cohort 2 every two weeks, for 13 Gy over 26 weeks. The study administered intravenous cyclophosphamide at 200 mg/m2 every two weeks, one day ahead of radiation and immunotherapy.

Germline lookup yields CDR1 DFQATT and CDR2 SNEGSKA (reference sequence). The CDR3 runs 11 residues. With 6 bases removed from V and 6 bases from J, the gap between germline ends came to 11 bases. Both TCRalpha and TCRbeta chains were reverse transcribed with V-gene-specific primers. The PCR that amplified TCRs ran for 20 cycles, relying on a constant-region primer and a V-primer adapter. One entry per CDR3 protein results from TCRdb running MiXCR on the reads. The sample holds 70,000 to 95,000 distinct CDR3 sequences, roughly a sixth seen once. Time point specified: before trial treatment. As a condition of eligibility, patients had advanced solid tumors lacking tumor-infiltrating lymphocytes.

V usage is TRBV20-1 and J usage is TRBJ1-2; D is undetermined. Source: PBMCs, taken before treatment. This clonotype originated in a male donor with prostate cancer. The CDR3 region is CSAYSVDGYTF. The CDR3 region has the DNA TGCAGTGCCTACTCAGTGGATGGCTACACCTTC.